The 6 T cell receptor beta chains given below trace back to one sample, sequenced in a study of radiation and T cells in renal cell carcinoma. Repertoires were generated with immunoSEQ multiplex PCR, while TCRdb's copy carries only in-frame clones and drops some. In the table there are approximately 63,000 clones, roughly 79% of which are singletons. Described time point: baseline pretreatment blood. Treatment here: 15 Gy SBRT to primary tumor, nephrectomy 4 weeks later. The specimen was blood, collected from a patient whose treatment included radiotherapy and nephrectomy. All receptors derive from a man in his fifties or sixties with renal cell carcinoma.

The rearrangement links TRBV10-1 to TRBJ2-2; D could derive from TRBD1 or TRBD2 (6 bases each). Trimming pared 10 bases from V and 5 bases from J, leaving 20 bases between. The CDR3 sequence is 15 residues long. Germline values: CDR1 WNHNN, CDR2 SYGVQD (reference sequence). CDR3 loop: CATSAFGGRTGELFF. CDR3 nucleotide sequence: TGCGCCACCTCTGCTTTCGGGGGCAGGACCGGGGAGCTGTTTTTT.

V and J are TRBV7-9 and TRBJ2-7; D is undetermined. The CDR3 is 14 residues long. Germline loops: CDR1 SEHNR, CDR2 FQNEAQ (reference sequence). V gave up 0 bases and J gave up 2 bases, with 8 bases separating them. This chain's CDR3 is CASSLAGAAYEQYV. The CDR3 coding sequence is TGTGCCAGCAGCTTAGCCGGCGCGGCCTACGAGCAGTACGTC.

V is TRBV30 and J is TRBJ2-5; TRBD1 agrees at 7 bases. Germline V gives CDR1 GTSNPN, CDR2 SVGIG (reference sequence). This CDR3 has 13 residues. V shed 4 bases, J shed 4 bases, and the junction held 6 bases outside the gene matches. The CDR3 reads CAWTVQGIETQYF. The CDR3, as DNA: TGTGCCTGGACCGTACAGGGGATAGAGACCCAGTACTTC.

The chain uses TRBV30 and TRBJ2-5; D is undetermined. Germline values: CDR1 GTSNPN, CDR2 SVGIG (reference sequence). Trimming shortened V by 0 bases and J by 3 bases, and 8 bases separated the two germline ends. The CDR3 extends over 13 amino acids. CDR3 coding DNA: TGTGCCTGGAGTGTCTTTCCGGAAGAGACCCAGTACTTC. This sequence encodes CAWSVFPEETQYF.

The chain uses TRBV6-1 and TRBJ2-7; perhaps D is TRBD1 or TRBD2 (6 bases each). V was shortened by 10 bases and J by 0 bases, with 19 bases between the two germline ends. Germline CDR1 MNHNS, CDR2 SASEGT. The length of the CDR3 is 15 residues. CDR3 bases: TGTGCCACGCAAGAGGGGGGATATCTCTCCTACGAGCAGTACTTC. It encodes CATQEGGYLSYEQYF.

This chain connects TRBV6-5 to TRBJ1-1; unclear D gene. Germline assignment: CDR1 MNHEY and CDR2 SVGAGI. This CDR3 region has 11 residues. V was pared by 8 bases and J by 10 bases, with 14 bases between. CDR3 sequence: CASCTVEGAFF. The CDR3 DNA reads TGTGCCAGCTGCACGGTGGAGGGAGCTTTCTTT.